This T cell receptor beta chain was found in a study of blood T cell repertoires in COVID-19. At the level of the study: The cDNA or gDNA used as material had been derived from T cells, B-cell-depleted T cells, or PBMCs.

Deletions cut 0 bases from V and 2 bases from J, with 17 bases between. The CDR3 contains 18 residues. CDR1 and CDR2 from the germline V gene are MRHNA and SNTAGT. Measured with immunoSEQ multiplex PCR; TCRdb has only the in-frame clones, and not every one. The table includes 200,000 to 250,000 clones, 80% to 95% detected once. This clonotype originated in a man aged 60 to 75 with COVID-19, enrolled during active disease. The specimen was peripheral blood. The chain recombines TRBV6-4 with TRBJ1-5; possible D gene TRBD1, 6 bases. CDR3 nucleotides: TGTGCCAGCAGTGACTCGACGATCAGGGGATTGGGCAATCAGCCCCAGCATTTT. Its translation is CASSDSTIRGLGNQPQHF.